The entry below gives a single T cell receptor (beta chain) sequence along with its context. The V segment lost 4 bases and the J segment 4 bases; nucleotides outside the gene matches: 7. This CDR3 spans 15 amino acids. The germline CDR1 and CDR2 sequences are SEHNR and FQNEAQ (reference sequence). This sample is part of a study of blood T cell repertoires in COVID-19. Some clones are missing from TCRdb's copy, which holds only in-frame ones; the method was immunoSEQ multiplex PCR. Found here are 70,000 to 95,000 clones, roughly four fifths of them singletons; the top ten hold 21%. The rearrangement joins TRBV7-9 to TRBJ2-5; 9 nucleotides match TRBD1. The source of this sequence is a human donor in a cohort sampled during active COVID-19. Sequenced input: peripheral blood. The CDR3 nucleotides are TGTGCCAGCAGCTCTCCCGGGACAGGGATAGAGACCCAGTACTTC. Encoded protein: CASSSPGTGIETQYF.